This TCR beta chain was found in a study of blood T cell repertoires in COVID-19. This clone has more than one count but fewer than ten. V lost 11 bases and J lost 6, with 19 bases in between. CDR1 MNHEY and CDR2 SVGAGI come from the germline V gene. There are 13 residues in the CDR3. Clinical history reported by participants formed the basis on which cohorts were assigned. Original data processing: Amplification from reference gene primers served as the basis for estimated nucleated cell counts. Sequenced by immunoSEQ multiplex PCR; TCRdb stores in-frame clones only, minus some. D and trimming were read from the DNA, whereas the V and J calls and clone size are those reported in that table. The sample holds roughly 400,000 clones, 90% seen once.

The genes are TRBV6-5 and TRBJ1-2, with unresolved D. Input material: PBMCs or T cells enriched from blood (not recorded which). This clonotype was sampled from a young man who had recovered from COVID-19. This CDR3 reads CAGSPAGVDGYTF. The CDR3, as DNA: TGTGCCGGTAGTCCGGCGGGTGTCGATGGCTACACCTTC.